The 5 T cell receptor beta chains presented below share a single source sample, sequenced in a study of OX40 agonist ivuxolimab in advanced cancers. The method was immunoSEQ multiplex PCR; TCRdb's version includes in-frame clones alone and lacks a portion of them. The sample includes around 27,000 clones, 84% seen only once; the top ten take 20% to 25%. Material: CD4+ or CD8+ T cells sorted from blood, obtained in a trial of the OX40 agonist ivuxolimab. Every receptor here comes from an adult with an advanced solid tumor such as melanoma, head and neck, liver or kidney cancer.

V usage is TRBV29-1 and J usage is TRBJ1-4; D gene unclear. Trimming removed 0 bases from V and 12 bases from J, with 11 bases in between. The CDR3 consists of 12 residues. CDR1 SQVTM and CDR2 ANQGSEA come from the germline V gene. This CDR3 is CSVEDRLGELFF. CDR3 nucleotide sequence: TGCAGCGTTGAAGATCGGCTGGGAGAACTGTTTTTT.

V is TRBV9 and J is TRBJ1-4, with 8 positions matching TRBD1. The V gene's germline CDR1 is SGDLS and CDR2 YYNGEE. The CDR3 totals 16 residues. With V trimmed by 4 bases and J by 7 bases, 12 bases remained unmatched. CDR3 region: CASSSPKTGGGEKLFF. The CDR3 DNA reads TGTGCCAGCAGCAGTCCGAAAACAGGGGGTGGTGAAAAACTGTTTTTT.

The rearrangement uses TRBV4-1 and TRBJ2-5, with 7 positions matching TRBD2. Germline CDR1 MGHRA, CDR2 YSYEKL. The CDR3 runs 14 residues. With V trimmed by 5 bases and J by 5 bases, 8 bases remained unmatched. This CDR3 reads CASSSHGGVETQYF. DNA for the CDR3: TGCGCCAGCAGCTCTCATGGGGGGGTTGAGACCCAGTACTTC.

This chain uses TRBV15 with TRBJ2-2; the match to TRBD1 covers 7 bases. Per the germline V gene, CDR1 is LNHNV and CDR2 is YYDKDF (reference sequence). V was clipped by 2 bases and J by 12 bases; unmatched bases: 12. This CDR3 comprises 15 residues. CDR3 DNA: TGTGCCACCAGCAGACACAGGGGCTATGAATCGAAGCTGTTTTTT. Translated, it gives CATSRHRGYESKLFF.

The CDR3 DNA reads TGCAGCACTTCCGGACCCAGCTCCTACGAGCAGTACTTC. Translated: CSTSGPSSYEQYF. V gene TRBV29-1 combines with J gene TRBJ2-7; D unclear. CDR3 length: 13 residues. The V gene's germline CDR1 is SQVTM and CDR2 ANQGSEA. Trimming cost V 8 bases and J 0 bases, with 14 bases left between them.